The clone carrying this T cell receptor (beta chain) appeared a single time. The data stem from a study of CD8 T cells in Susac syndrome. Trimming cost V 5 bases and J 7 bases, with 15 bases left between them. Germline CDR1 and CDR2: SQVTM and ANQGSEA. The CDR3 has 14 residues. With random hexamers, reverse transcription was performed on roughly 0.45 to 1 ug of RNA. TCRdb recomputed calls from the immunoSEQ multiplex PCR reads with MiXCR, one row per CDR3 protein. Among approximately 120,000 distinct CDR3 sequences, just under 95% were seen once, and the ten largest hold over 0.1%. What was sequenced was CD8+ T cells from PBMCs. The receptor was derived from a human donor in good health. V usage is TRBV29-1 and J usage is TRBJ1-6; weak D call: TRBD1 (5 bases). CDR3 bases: TGCAGCGTTACGACCGGGACTTCCAATTCACCCCTCCACTTT. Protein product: CSVTTGTSNSPLHF.